This TCR beta chain was recovered during a study of beta chain features in type 1 diabetes. The V segment lost 11 bases and the J segment 6 bases; nucleotides outside the gene matches: 11. The CDR3 runs to 14 residues. Germline lookup yields CDR1 MNHNS and CDR2 SASEGT. Expressed TCRB transcripts were sequenced, since all the RNA that had been isolated was reverse transcribed. Some clones are missing from TCRdb's copy, which holds only in-frame ones; the method was immunoSEQ multiplex PCR. The sample lists a few hundred thousand clones; roughly 12% were seen once. In the case of this clone: Its antigen remains unidentified.

Study-wide findings and caveats: Shortening that was moderate but significant affected the TCRB CDR3s of Type 1 diabetes patients in all four CD4+ subsets. For TCRB rearrangement, an influence of HLA type remained unresolved here.

The sequence derives from a young woman with type 1 diabetes. The sequenced sample consisted of naive CD4+ T cells from blood. The chain is built from TRBV6-1 and TRBJ2-1; TRBD1 agrees at 9 bases. Written as DNA, the CDR3 is TGTGCCGGCGGACAGGGGATGAAGTTCAATGAGCAGTTCTTC. This sequence encodes CAGGQGMKFNEQFF.